The present entry profiles one T cell receptor beta chain with its context. Libraries were prepared by immunoSEQ multiplex PCR; TCRdb keeps only in-frame clonotypes and omits some of them. The profile shows about 78,000 clones, almost 97% of them singletons. This specimen comes from a study of cytomegalovirus exposure and HLA in healthy donors. The CDR3 loop spans 16 amino acids. With V trimmed by 5 bases and J by 5 bases, 12 bases remained unmatched. The germline V gene has CDR1 SEHNR and CDR2 FQNEAQ (reference sequence). Sequencing was done on a sample of PBMCs. The receptor comes from a man aged 18 to 29 in good health and CMV-seropositive. The V call is TRBV7-9, the J call TRBJ2-5; 9 bases map to TRBD2. The DNA of the CDR3 is TGTGCCAGCAGCGCCAGACTAGCGGAATCCTTGGAGACCCAGTACTTC. Amino acid sequence: CASSARLAESLETQYF.